A single sample is the source of the 29 T cell receptor beta chains below, sequenced in a study of spatial heterogeneity in lung cancer. Time point given: sample taken at primary tumor resection. Tumor, nontumor lung or frozen PBMC supplied whole RNA, sequenced without sorting. TCRdb re-analysed the 5' RACE reads in MiXCR, keeping a single row per CDR3 protein. Among 9,500 to 15,000 distinct CDR3 sequences, about 6% were seen once, and the ten largest hold 10%. This specimen consisted of normal lung tissue next to the tumor, obtained at surgery. These receptors all stem from a male donor with early-stage non-small cell lung cancer.

This clonotype occurred many times. This beta chain lies outside the target of a library built for alpha chains; its clone size means little. V is TRBV29-1 and J is TRBJ2-1, with TRBD2 as a possible D gene (6 bases). CDR1 SQVTM and CDR2 ANQGSEA come from the germline V gene. The CDR3 spans 13 residues. V shed 8 bases and J shed 1 base, with 12 bases lying between them. As DNA, the CDR3 is TGCAGCCTCGTCCGGGGGTCCTACAATGAGCAGTTCTTC. Protein sequence: CSLVRGSYNEQFF.

This clonotype was detected ten times or more. A library prepared for alpha chains yielded this beta chain as an off-target read; its size is of little meaning. The V call is TRBV6-2 or TRBV6-3, the J call TRBJ1-5; the match to TRBD1 covers 10 bases. V was clipped by 5 bases and J by 3 bases; unmatched bases: 7. CDR1 is MNHEY and CDR2 is SVGEGT in the germline V gene. The CDR3 is 16 residues long. The CDR3 spells CASSPGTGANNQPQHF. The CDR3, as DNA: TGTGCCAGCAGTCCCGGGACAGGGGCTAACAATCAGCCCCAGCATTTT.

This clonotype was recorded many times. This beta chain is off target for a library built for alpha chains, so its abundance means little. In nucleotides, the CDR3 is TGTGCCAGCAGGGGGAGGGGACAGGGGAAATACGAGCAGTACTTC. Its translation: CASRGRGQGKYEQYF. The chain recombines TRBV11-2 with TRBJ2-7; 10 bases agree with TRBD1. V was clipped by 6 bases and J by 4 bases; unmatched bases: 9. The germline gives CDR1 SGHAT, CDR2 FQNNGV. The CDR3 spans 15 residues.

This clonotype was seen repeatedly, ten times or more. This beta chain was picked up by a library intended for alpha chains and is off target, so its count carries little meaning. V usage is TRBV28 and J usage is TRBJ1-5; 9 bases align to TRBD1. The germline gives CDR1 MDHEN, CDR2 SYDVKM. V dropped 7 bases and J dropped 8; count of bases not matched to a gene: 6. CDR3 length equals 13 residues. The CDR3 loop reads CASKGQGWKPQHF. The DNA for the CDR3 is TGTGCCAGCAAGGGACAGGGATGGAAGCCCCAGCATTTT.

This clonotype was recorded many times. This beta chain lies outside the target of a library built for alpha chains; its clone size means little. The chain links TRBV6-1 to TRBJ2-2, with 11 bases identical to TRBD1. The germline V gene has CDR1 MNHNS and CDR2 SASEGT. This CDR3 is built from 16 residues. V trimming: 4 bases; J trimming: 5 bases; junction bases outside the gene matches: 6. In nucleotides, the CDR3 is TGTGCCAGCAGTGCCCGGACAGGGGGCGGAACCGGGGAGCTGTTTTTT. This gives the protein CASSARTGGGTGELFF.

On this clonotype itself: This beta chain is an off-target read within a library intended for alpha chains, so its frequency means little. The gene calls are TRBV5-1 and TRBJ1-5; D unresolved. Trimming pared 4 bases from V and 0 bases from J, leaving 11 bases between. Germline CDR1 SGHRS, CDR2 YFSETQ. The CDR3 is 15 residues long. This chain's CDR3 is CASSPRGDSNQPQHF. The CDR3 nucleotides read TGCGCCAGCAGCCCCCGAGGTGATAGCAATCAGCCCCAGCATTTT. Full variable domain (remainder filled in from reference TRBV5-1 and TRBJ1-5): KAGVTQTPRYLIKTRGQQVTLSCSPISGHRSVSWYQQTPGQGLQFLFEYFSETQRNKGNFPGRFSGRQFSNSRSEMNVSTLELGDSALYLCASSPRGDSNQPQHFGDGTRLSIL.

Ten or more counts support this clonotype. Found in a library prepared for alpha chains, this beta chain is an off-target read, and its abundance has little meaning. The rearrangement uses TRBV20-1 and TRBJ2-7, with 7 positions matching TRBD2. The CDR3 is 15 amino acids. V lost 5 bases, J lost 1 base, and 11 bases stayed unmatched. CDR1 and CDR2 from the germline V gene are DFQATT and SNEGSKA (reference sequence). CDR3 sequence (DNA): TGCAGTGCTCCTGTTTTGGCGGGAGAATCCTACGAGCAGTACTTC. Translation gives CSAPVLAGESYEQYF.

In its sample, this clonotype ranks as medium-sized. This beta chain slipped into a library made for alpha chains as a stray read, so its size is not meaningful. The J gene is TRBJ1-2, the V gene TRBV6-2 or TRBV6-3, with 7 positions matching TRBD1. V lost 6 bases and J lost 7; bases outside the gene matches: 20. Germline lookup yields CDR1 MNHEY and CDR2 SVGEGT. The CDR3 has 17 residues. The CDR3, as DNA: TGTGCCAGCAGCCAACATCTAGGGACAGATGATGGGGTTGGCTACACCTTC. This encodes CASSQHLGTDDGVGYTF.

This clonotype is categorized as medium-sized. For a library built for alpha chains, this beta chain is a stray read; little rests on its size. The chain is built from TRBV20-1 and TRBJ1-5; D call uncertain. The V end lost 8 bases, the J end lost 2 bases, and 10 bases lay between the germline ends. CDR1 and CDR2 (germline): DFQATT, SNEGSKA (reference sequence). There are 12 residues in the CDR3. The CDR3 DNA is TGCAGTACCAAGAGTGGCAATCAGCCCCAGCATTTT. Translation gives CSTKSGNQPQHF.

This clonotype is large (0.1 to 1%) within its sample. This beta chain is off target for a library built for alpha chains, so its abundance means little. The rearrangement joins TRBV30 to TRBJ1-1; 9 bases are a match to TRBD1. V dropped 1 base and J dropped 2; count of bases not matched to a gene: 8. The CDR3 runs to 16 residues. Germline V gene data show CDR1 as GTSNPN and CDR2 as SVGIG (reference sequence). CDR3 amino acids: CAWSGSPQGANTEAFF. In DNA, the CDR3 is TGTGCCTGGAGTGGATCACCACAGGGGGCCAACACTGAAGCTTTCTTT.

Within the sample, this clonotype is medium-sized. This beta chain is an off-target read within a library intended for alpha chains, so its frequency means little. J is TRBJ2-1 and V is TRBV19; TRBD2 matches 12 bases. CDR1 LNHDA and CDR2 SQIVND come from the germline V gene (reference sequence). V dropped 1 base and J dropped 10; count of bases not matched to a gene: 5. The CDR3 spans 15 residues. The CDR3 nucleotides read TGTGCCAGTAGTATAGGGACTAGCGGGATAAGGGAGCAGTTCTTC. It encodes CASSIGTSGIREQFF.

With respect to this clonotype: Little can be read into the size of this beta chain, an off-target read in a library designed for alpha chains. The rearrangement uses TRBV24-1 and TRBJ2-4; TRBD1 matches at 7 bases. In germline, CDR1 is KGHDR, CDR2 SFDVKD. This CDR3 has 18 amino acids. V was clipped by 11 bases and J by 0 bases; unmatched bases: 18. The CDR3 is CANEQQGQIRRAKNIQYF. The CDR3 DNA reads TGTGCCAACGAGCAACAGGGGCAAATTAGAAGAGCCAAAAACATTCAGTACTTC.

This clonotype has a count of ten or more. Since a much larger clone is just one base distant, this may be a read error. With the library built for alpha chains, this beta chain is off target and its frequency is not meaningful. The chain recombines TRBV30 with TRBJ1-1; 7 bases align to TRBD1. Germline V lookup: CDR1 GTSNPN, CDR2 SVGIG (reference sequence). The CDR3 runs to 16 residues. The junction had 9 bases not matched to a gene; V was cut back by 1 base and J by 1 base. The CDR3 DNA sequence: TGTGCCTGGAGTGGGGCGGGGACAGAGGCGAACACTGAAGCTTTCTTT. Its translation is CAWSGAGTEANTEAFF.

This clonotype was seen repeatedly, ten times or more. Because the library targeted alpha chains, this beta chain is an off-target read whose size means little. V is TRBV3-1 and J is TRBJ1-1; D may be TRBD1 (5 bases). Germline CDR1 LGHDT, CDR2 YNNKEL (reference sequence). Trimming shortened V by 5 bases and J by 5 bases, and 12 bases separated the two germline ends. The CDR3 length is 13 residues. CDR3 sequence: CASSSTGGTEAFF. For the CDR3, the DNA is TGTGCCAGCAGCTCGACGGGGGGGACTGAAGCTTTCTTT.

This clonotype was counted a few times. This beta chain is an off-target read within a library intended for alpha chains, so its frequency means little. The CDR3 nucleotides are TGCGCCAGCAGCCAAGTTGGCACTAGCGGGAGGTACAATGAGCAGTTCTTC. Protein product: CASSQVGTSGRYNEQFF. The rearrangement links TRBV4-1 to TRBJ2-1; 12 bases agree with TRBD2. Germline V gene sequence: CDR1 MGHRA, CDR2 YSYEKL. V dropped 1 base and J dropped 4; count of bases not matched to a gene: 5. The CDR3 consists of 17 residues.

Points on this clonotype: This beta chain came through as a stray read in a library set up for alpha chains, and its size says little. The V gene is TRBV2, the J gene TRBJ2-7; 8 nucleotides match TRBD1. The V and J ends lost 6 bases and 7 bases, in that order; junction bases with no gene match: 14. This CDR3 has 15 residues. Per germline, CDR1 SNHLY and CDR2 FYNNEI. The chain's CDR3 is CASRVGTGTGGEQYF. CDR3 sequence (DNA): TGTGCCAGCAGAGTGGGAACCGGGACAGGTGGTGAGCAGTACTTC.

This clonotype was counted many times. Because this beta chain is a stray read in a library intended to capture alpha chains, its abundance should not be given much weight. V and J are TRBV3-1 and TRBJ2-5; the match to TRBD2 covers 10 bases. The V and J ends lost 0 bases and 4 bases, in that order; junction bases with no gene match: 8. The germline CDR1 and CDR2 sequences are LGHDT and YNNKEL (reference sequence). This CDR3 has 17 residues. CDR3: CASSQDLSSGRGETQYF. The DNA for the CDR3 is TGTGCCAGCAGCCAAGATTTATCTAGCGGGAGAGGAGAGACCCAGTACTTC.

Details on this clonotype: This beta chain is a stray read from a library made for alpha chains; its abundance is not meaningful. The V and J genes are TRBV5-1 and TRBJ2-6; TRBD1 is a possible D gene (6 bases). Trimming took off 3 bases at V and 8 bases at J, with 12 bases between the two ends. This CDR3 is 14 amino acids long. Germline lookup yields CDR1 SGHRS and CDR2 YFSETQ. CDR3 nucleotide sequence: TGCGCCAGCAGCTCCCAGGACAGAACCAACGTCCTGACTTTC. Residues: CASSSQDRTNVLTF.

This clonotype was seen repeatedly, ten times or more. This beta chain is off target for a library built for alpha chains, so its abundance means little. The gene calls are TRBV5-6 and TRBJ1-1; perhaps TRBD1 as D (6 bases). Trimming cost V 4 bases and J 1 base, with 17 bases left between them. This CDR3 contains 16 residues. Germline V CDR1 and CDR2: SGHDT, YYEEEE. The chain's CDR3 is CASSTPLQGTNTEAFF. The CDR3 DNA follows: TGTGCCAGCAGCACGCCCCTACAGGGAACGAACACTGAAGCTTTCTTT.

In this sample, this clonotype turned up many times. This beta chain lies outside the target of a library built for alpha chains; its clone size means little. CDR3 sequence: CSAARASNEKLFF. Written as DNA, the CDR3 is TGCAGCGCAGCCCGGGCAAGTAATGAAAAACTGTTTTTT. The rearrangement links TRBV29-1 to TRBJ1-4; D gene uncertain. The length of the CDR3 is 13 residues. V was pared by 7 bases and J by 4 bases, with 13 bases between. Germline assignment: CDR1 SQVTM and CDR2 ANQGSEA.

This clonotype was observed at least ten times. Little can be read into the size of this beta chain, an off-target read in a library designed for alpha chains. The chain joins TRBV9 to TRBJ2-1; D tentatively reads TRBD1 or TRBD2 (5 bases each). There are 15 residues in the CDR3. Germline V lookup: CDR1 SGDLS, CDR2 YYNGEE. Trimming removed 2 bases at V and 5 bases at J, with 14 bases between. The CDR3 loop reads CASSVGTLGNNEQFF. The CDR3 DNA reads as TGTGCCAGCAGCGTTGGGACCCTAGGCAACAATGAGCAGTTCTTC.

This clonotype was recorded many times. This beta chain represents an off-target read in a library built for alpha chains; its size is of limited meaning. The chain recombines TRBV12-3 or TRBV12-4 with TRBJ2-3; the D call may be TRBD1 or TRBD2 (5 bases each). CDR3 length equals 14 residues. V lost 8 bases and J 0 bases, leaving 12 bases between the germline ends. CDR3 bases: TGTGCCAGCTTACGGGACGCTAGCACAGATACGCAGTATTTT. Its protein is CASLRDASTDTQYF.

This clonotype rates as medium-sized (0.01 to 0.1%). Being off target in a library aimed at alpha chains, this beta chain has a size of little meaning. This rearrangement joins TRBV18 to TRBJ1-1, with D hard to call. Germline CDR1 and CDR2: KGHSH and LQKENI. The CDR3 sequence is 13 residues long. V dropped 3 bases and J dropped 2 bases, with 7 bases sitting between them. The CDR3 protein is CASSPMANTEAFF. As DNA, the CDR3 is TGTGCCAGCTCACCGATGGCTAACACTGAAGCTTTCTTT.

This clonotype was picked up many times. This beta chain slipped into a library made for alpha chains as a stray read, so its size is not meaningful. J is TRBJ2-5 and V is TRBV20-1; D is ambiguous. Germline V CDR1 and CDR2: DFQATT, SNEGSKA (reference sequence). Deletions cut 1 base from V and 2 bases from J, with 20 bases between. This CDR3 is 17 amino acids long. CDR3 nucleotide sequence: TGCAGTGCTAGAGGCTCCCCAGGCACGGTCACTCAAGAGACCCAGTACTTC. Amino acid sequence: CSARGSPGTVTQETQYF.

This clonotype has at least ten counts. This beta chain was picked up by a library intended for alpha chains and is off target, so its count carries little meaning. The rearrangement joins TRBV20-1 to TRBJ1-4; 9 bases line up with TRBD1. The CDR3 is 16 residues long. V lost 1 base, J lost 7 bases, and 10 bases stayed unmatched. Looked up from germline, CDR1 is DFQATT and CDR2 is SNEGSKA (reference sequence). Here the CDR3 DNA reads TGCAGTGCTAGAGGACCCGGACAGGGGCGGGGTGAAAAACTGTTTTTT. It yields the protein CSARGPGQGRGEKLFF.

As regards this clonotype: A library prepared for alpha chains yielded this beta chain as an off-target read; its size is of little meaning. The CDR3 is CASSETSGTYEQYF. The CDR3 nucleotides read TGCGCCAGCAGCGAGACTAGCGGTACCTACGAGCAGTACTTC. The chain uses TRBV5-1 and TRBJ2-7; 9 bases line up with TRBD2. The length of the CDR3 is 14 residues. V shed 4 bases and J 2 bases; nucleotides not matched to a gene: 4. Germline lookup yields CDR1 SGHRS and CDR2 YFSETQ.

This clonotype was picked up many times. This beta chain lies outside the target of a library built for alpha chains; its clone size means little. V is TRBV12-3 or TRBV12-4 and J is TRBJ2-3, with D possibly matching TRBD1 (6 bases). This CDR3 is built from 13 residues. Trimming took 8 bases from V and 10 from J, leaving 19 bases between them. The DNA for the CDR3 is TGTGCCAGCGCCCTGAAAGGGGGAACTTCGCAGTATTTT. As protein: CASALKGGTSQYF.

This clonotype appeared many times. Found in a library prepared for alpha chains, this beta chain is an off-target read, and its abundance has little meaning. This chain joins TRBV7-3 and TRBJ2-4, with D perhaps TRBD2 (7 bases). CDR1 and CDR2 (germline): SGHTA, FQGTGA. Deletions cut 5 bases from V and 8 bases from J, with 13 bases between. The CDR3 loop spans 13 amino acids. The CDR3 sequence is CASSPGAGDIQYF. CDR3 coding DNA: TGTGCCAGCAGCCCGGGGGCGGGAGACATTCAGTACTTC.

This clonotype was observed at least ten times. This beta chain is an unintended read in a library built for alpha chains; its size means little. J is TRBJ1-1 and V is TRBV30; 8 bases are a match to TRBD1. J was trimmed by 4 bases and V by 1 base; bases with no gene match: 5. Looked up from germline, CDR1 is GTSNPN and CDR2 is SVGIG (reference sequence). The CDR3 is 14 amino acids. The CDR3 DNA reads as TGTGCCTGGAGTGATCGACAGGGGTTCACTGAAGCTTTCTTT. This encodes CAWSDRQGFTEAFF.